The 19 T cell receptor beta chains below all came from one sample that was sequenced in a study of T cells in Graves' hyperthyroidism and ophthalmopathy. TCR beta CDR3 regions were amplified from RNA. The HTBI set primed first-round TCR CDR3 RT-PCR. TCRdb redid the calling of the multiplex PCR reads with MiXCR, one entry per CDR3 protein. The data show approximately 520,000 distinct CDR3 sequences, roughly 25% seen once. What was sequenced was blood. Source of these receptors: a woman younger than 45 with Graves' ophthalmopathy.

This clonotype was counted many times. The chain couples TRBV20-1 to TRBJ2-4, with a tentative D call TRBD1 (6 bases). Germline loops: CDR1 DFQATT, CDR2 SNEGSKA (reference sequence). The CDR3 spans 15 residues. Trimming stripped 6 bases from V and 0 bases from J, with 15 bases between. The CDR3 nucleotides are TGCAGTGCGGCCCGGGACAAGCTAGCCAAAAACATTCAGTACTTC. Its protein is CSAARDKLAKNIQYF.

The table lists this clonotype with a few counts. The chain combines TRBV6-5 with TRBJ1-2; 9 bases map to TRBD1. J gave up 8 bases and V 6 bases, and 7 bases lay outside the gene matches. The germline V gene has CDR1 MNHEY and CDR2 SVGAGI. The CDR3 is made up of 13 amino acids. The CDR3 DNA reads as TGTGCCAGCAGGACCGGGACAGGGAGAGGCTACACCTTC. This translates into CASRTGTGRGYTF.

The chain uses TRBV29-1 and TRBJ1-1, with D tentatively TRBD1 (5 bases). Germline V gene data show CDR1 as SQVTM and CDR2 as ANQGSEA. The CDR3 is 13 amino acids. V was shortened by 0 bases and J by 4 bases, with 9 bases between the two germline ends. CDR3 residues: CSVEDRAGTEAFF. The CDR3, as DNA: TGCAGCGTTGAAGACAGGGCTGGCACTGAAGCTTTCTTT.

This clonotype was seen at least ten times. This sequence joins TRBV5-1 and TRBJ1-2, with D unresolved. The CDR3 sequence is 12 residues long. V dropped 0 bases and J dropped 8 bases, with 8 bases sitting between them. The germline V gene encodes CDR1 SGHRS and CDR2 YFSETQ. In DNA form, the CDR3 reads TGCGCCAGCAGCTTGGACCCAGGCGGCTACACCTTC. This encodes CASSLDPGGYTF.

There are many counts of this clonotype. CDR3 amino acids: CASSDAGDWVYEQYF. As DNA, the CDR3 is TGTGCCAGCAGCGACGCGGGGGATTGGGTCTACGAGCAGTACTTC. The chain joins TRBV12-3 or TRBV12-4 to TRBJ2-7, with 7 bases identical to TRBD2. The CDR3 is 15 residues long. V was pared by 6 bases and J by 3 bases, with 11 bases of the junction left unmatched.

The CDR3, as DNA: TGTGCCAGTAAAGGGAATGGCTACACCTTC. Protein product: CASKGNGYTF. The rearrangement links TRBV19 to TRBJ1-2; D remains unclear. Trimming took off 7 bases at V and 6 bases at J, with 6 bases between the two ends. Germline loops: CDR1 LNHDA, CDR2 SQIVND (reference sequence). The CDR3 consists of 10 residues.

In this sample, this clonotype turned up many times. The J gene is TRBJ2-5, the V gene TRBV15, with 10 bases that match TRBD1. The trim removed 4 bases at V and 5 bases at J, leaving 7 bases unmatched. Germline CDR1 and CDR2: LNHNV and YYDKDF (reference sequence). The CDR3 runs to 15 residues. The CDR3 DNA is TGTGCCACCAGCACTGGACAGGGGGAAGCGGAGACCCAGTACTTC. It yields the protein CATSTGQGEAETQYF.

In this sample, this clonotype turned up many times. The chain carries TRBV18 and TRBJ1-1; D gene unclear. This CDR3 is built from 14 residues. V lost 5 bases, J lost 4 bases, and 14 bases lay in between. CDR1 and CDR2 from the germline V gene are KGHSH and LQKENI. The CDR3 nucleotides are TGTGCCAGCTCAATCCAAACTGGGTCCACTGAAGCTTTCTTT. Encoded protein: CASSIQTGSTEAFF.

This clonotype has ten or more counts. The chain uses TRBV12-3 or TRBV12-4 and TRBJ2-5; 11 bases fit TRBD2. This CDR3 region has 15 residues. V gave up 5 bases and J gave up 3 bases; unmatched junction bases: 5. For the CDR3, the DNA is TGTGCCAGCAGTCTCCATAGCGGGGGGGAAGAGACCCAGTACTTC. It encodes CASSLHSGGEETQYF.

The chain uses TRBV12-3 or TRBV12-4 and TRBJ1-5; 10 bases fit TRBD1. The V and J ends lost 7 bases and 5 bases, in that order; junction bases with no gene match: 5. The length of the CDR3 is 14 residues. The CDR3 is CASTTGGEDQPQHF. Written as DNA, the CDR3 is TGTGCCAGCACGACAGGGGGCGAGGATCAGCCCCAGCATTTT.

This chain connects TRBV11-1 to TRBJ2-7; perhaps TRBD2 as D (5 bases). This CDR3 is 14 amino acids long. Between the trimmed V and J ends, which lost 7 bases and 0 bases, there was a span of 13 bases. The V gene's germline CDR1 is SGHAT and CDR2 FQDESV (reference sequence). CDR3 in amino acids: CASTALLDSYEQYF. Here the CDR3 DNA reads TGTGCCAGCACCGCCCTACTAGACTCCTACGAGCAGTACTTC.

Ten or more counts support this clonotype. The DNA for the CDR3 is TGTGCCAGCAGTGAAATCTACGAGCAGTACTTC. Translated, it gives CASSEIYEQYF. The J gene is TRBJ2-7, the V gene TRBV6-1; D remains unclear. This CDR3 contains 11 residues. The germline CDR1 and CDR2 sequences are MNHNS and SASEGT. V lost 2 bases to trimming and J lost 3 bases, with 2 bases between them.

Note on this clonotype: Likely a read error: the CDR3 ends without its conserved phenylalanine or tryptophan. V and J are TRBV6-5 and TRBJ1-1; D is unresolved. The germline CDR1 and CDR2 sequences are MNHEY and SVGAGI. CDR3 size: 11 residues. CDR3 DNA sequence: TGTGCTAGCAGTGACTCTGCAGAAGCTTTCTAT. It encodes CASSDSAEAFY.

The gene calls are TRBV27 and TRBJ1-1, with D maybe TRBD1 (5 bases). This CDR3 is built from 14 residues. Germline V gene sequence: CDR1 MNHEY, CDR2 SMNVEV (reference sequence). V was shortened by 2 bases and J by 5 bases, with 12 bases between the two germline ends. CDR3 sequence (DNA): TGTGCCAGCAGTTTAATCGAGGAGGGGACTGAAGCTTTCTTT. It codes for CASSLIEEGTEAFF.

The chain joins TRBV9 to TRBJ1-2; possibly TRBD1 for D (6 bases). CDR1 is SGDLS and CDR2 is YYNGEE in the germline V gene. Trimming stripped 0 bases from V and 5 bases from J, with 17 bases between. The CDR3 is 16 residues long. CDR3 in DNA: TGTGCCAGCAGCGTAGCTGGGCAGGGGAGGCGATATGGCTACACCTTC. As protein: CASSVAGQGRRYGYTF. Full variable domain (missing parts from reference TRBV9 and TRBJ1-2): DSGVTQTPKHLITATGQRVTLRCSPRSGDLSVYWYQQSLDQGLQFLIQYYNGEERAKGNILERFSAQQFPDLHSELNLSSLELGDSALYFCASSVAGQGRRYGYTFGSGTRLTVV.

At least ten counts were recorded for this clonotype. This chain uses TRBV4-3 with TRBJ2-2; tentatively, D is TRBD2 (5 bases). CDR1 is LGHNA, CDR2 YSLEER, per germline. This CDR3 region has 16 residues. V dropped 4 bases and J dropped 7 bases, with 19 bases sitting between them. Here the CDR3 DNA reads TGCGCCAGCAGCCGAACGGGCGGGCGAGAGGGCGGGGAGCTGTTTTTT. Amino acids: CASSRTGGREGGELFF.

This clonotype occurred many times. The gene calls are TRBV12-3 or TRBV12-4 and TRBJ2-5; 9 bases are a match to TRBD1. CDR3 size: 14 residues. The V gene end was trimmed by 8 bases and the J gene end by 5 bases; junction bases not matched to a gene: 9. The CDR3 region is CASCEGQGLETQYF. CDR3 nucleotides: TGTGCCAGCTGCGAGGGACAGGGACTGGAGACCCAGTACTTC.

The V and J genes are TRBV10-3 and TRBJ2-5, with TRBD2 identical over 8 bases. This CDR3 spans 15 amino acids. With V trimmed by 4 bases and J by 2 bases, 6 bases remained unmatched. The germline CDR1 and CDR2 sequences are ENHRY and SYGVKD. DNA of the CDR3: TGTGCCATCAGTGCCAGACTAGCGAGTCAAGAGACCCAGTACTTC. Protein: CAISARLASQETQYF.

To note about this clonotype: A read error is likely, as this CDR3 ends without the conserved phenylalanine or tryptophan. Because the CDR3's place on the DNA is in doubt, the DNA is left out and the CDR3 is given as listed by TCRdb. This rearrangement joins TRBV12-3 or TRBV12-4 to TRBJ2-2; TRBD1 reflects the table's D call only, with no check against the DNA. The CDR3 region is 16 residues in length, termini included. This CDR3 reads CASSLLRSRGTGELCL.